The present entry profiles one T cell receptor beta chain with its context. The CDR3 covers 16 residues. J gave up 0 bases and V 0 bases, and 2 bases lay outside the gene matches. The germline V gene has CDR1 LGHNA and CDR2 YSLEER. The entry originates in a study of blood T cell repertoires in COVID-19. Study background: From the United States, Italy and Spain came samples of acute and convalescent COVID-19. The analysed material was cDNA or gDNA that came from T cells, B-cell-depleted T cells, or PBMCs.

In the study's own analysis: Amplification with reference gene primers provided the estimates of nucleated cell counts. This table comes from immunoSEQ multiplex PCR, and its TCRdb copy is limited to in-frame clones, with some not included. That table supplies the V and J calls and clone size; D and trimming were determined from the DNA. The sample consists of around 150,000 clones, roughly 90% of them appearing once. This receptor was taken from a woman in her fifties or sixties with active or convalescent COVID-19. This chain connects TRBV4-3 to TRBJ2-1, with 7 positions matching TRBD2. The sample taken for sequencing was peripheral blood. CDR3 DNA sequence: TGCGCCAGCAGCCAAGAGGGGGGGAGCTCCTACAATGAGCAGTTCTTC. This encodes CASSQEGGSSYNEQFF.